Below are 11 T cell receptor beta chains sequenced from a single sample in a study of T cells expressing NK-cell markers. Each CDR3 protein gets one entry in TCRdb, which reprocessed the 5' RACE reads and gives no DNA. The sample table sets out about 370,000 distinct CDR3 sequences. The sample taken for sequencing was blood T cells: a sorted CD56 or NKG2C T cell subset, CD4+ or CD8+ T cells, or bulk PBMC T cells (not recorded which). The receptors were gathered from a woman between 50 and 59 years old in good health.

The chain employs TRBV6-1 and TRBJ2-1; TCRdb picks TRBD1, but there is no DNA to check that call. CDR3 length: 13 residues. CDR1 and CDR2 from the germline V gene are MNHNS and SASEGT. CDR3: CASSEARGNEQFF.

This rearrangement joins TRBV19 to TRBJ2-1; the D call of TRBD2 rests on TCRdb alone, since no DNA is present to check it. In germline, CDR1 is LNHDA, CDR2 SQIVND (reference sequence). The CDR3 totals 12 residues. CDR3 amino acids: CASSTGPNEQFF.

The gene calls are TRBV7-6 and TRBJ2-5; TCRdb picks TRBD2, but there is no DNA to check that call. This CDR3 is 14 amino acids long. CDR1 and CDR2 (germline): SGHVS, FNYEAQ. CDR3 residues: CASSPSQYQETQYF.

The chain employs TRBV2 and TRBJ2-4. Looked up from germline, CDR1 is SNHLY and CDR2 is FYNNEI. This CDR3 is built from 14 residues. The CDR3 loop reads CASSRNIAKNIQYF.

The chain's CDR3 is CASSLVLTTVREDTQYF. The chain is built from TRBV11-2 and TRBJ2-3; absent DNA, TCRdb's TRBD2 call cannot be checked. The CDR3 is made up of 17 amino acids. Germline assignment: CDR1 SGHAT and CDR2 FQNNGV.

The chain has TRBV20-1 and TRBJ2-3; the TCRdb D gene call, TRBD1, has no DNA to confirm it. CDR1 is DFQATT and CDR2 is SNEGSKA in the germline V gene (reference sequence). The CDR3 covers 15 residues. CDR3 sequence: CSATTGTGNTDTQYF.

This sequence joins TRBV5-6 and TRBJ1-4. CDR1 is SGHDT and CDR2 is YYEEEE in the germline V gene. The length of the CDR3 is 14 residues. The CDR3 reads CASSLGRVGEKLFF.

The chain links TRBV12-3 or TRBV12-4 to TRBJ2-1; the D call of TRBD2 rests on TCRdb alone, since no DNA is present to check it. CDR3 length: 14 amino acids. CDR3 sequence: CASSYSRLAGEWFF.

V usage is TRBV6-5 and J usage is TRBJ2-5. The CDR3 is 14 residues long. Germline V gene lookup returns CDR1 MNHEY and CDR2 SVGAGI. The CDR3 sequence is CASSYSRSLETQYF.

The chain links TRBV24-1 to TRBJ2-3. CDR1 and CDR2 (germline): KGHDR, SFDVKD. The CDR3 loop spans 15 amino acids. CDR3 loop: CATSDFREERDTQYF.

The chain uses TRBV5-1 and TRBJ1-1; TCRdb names TRBD1, which stays unverified in the absence of DNA. Germline-derived CDR1 and CDR2 are SGHRS and YFSETQ. This CDR3 is 14 amino acids long. CDR3 loop: CASSLGTAGDEAFF.